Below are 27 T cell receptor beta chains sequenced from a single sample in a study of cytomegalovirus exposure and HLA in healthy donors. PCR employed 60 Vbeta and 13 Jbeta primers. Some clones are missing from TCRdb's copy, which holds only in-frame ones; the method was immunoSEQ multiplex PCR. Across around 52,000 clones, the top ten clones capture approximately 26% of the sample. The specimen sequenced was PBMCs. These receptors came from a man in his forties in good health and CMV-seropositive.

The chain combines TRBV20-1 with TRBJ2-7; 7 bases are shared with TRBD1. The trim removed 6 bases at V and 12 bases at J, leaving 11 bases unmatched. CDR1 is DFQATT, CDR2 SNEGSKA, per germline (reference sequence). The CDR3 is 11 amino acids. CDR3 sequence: CSASSGGQRYF. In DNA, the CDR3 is TGCAGTGCCAGCTCAGGGGGTCAGCGGTACTTC.

In DNA, the CDR3 is TGTGCCAGCAGCTTAGACAGGGATCGGGCCGGGCCCCAGCATTTT. It yields the protein CASSLDRDRAGPQHF. The chain employs TRBV7-6 and TRBJ1-5; TRBD1 might be the D (6 bases). This CDR3 has 15 residues. Trimming removed 1 base from V and 9 bases from J, with 16 bases in between. Per the germline V gene, CDR1 is SGHVS and CDR2 is FNYEAQ. The complete variable domain, with remaining parts taken from reference TRBV7-6 and TRBJ1-5, reads GAGVSQSPRYKVTKRGQDVALRCDPISGHVSLYWYRQALGQGPEFLTYFNYEAQQDKSGLPNDRFSAERPEGSISTLTIQRTEQRDSAMYRCASSLDRDRAGPQHFGDGTRLSIL.

The DNA for the CDR3 is TGTGCCAGCAGTGAAAGAACAGAGACCTACGAGCAGTACTTC. Translating it yields CASSERTETYEQYF. This rearrangement joins TRBV25-1 to TRBJ2-7; D remains unclear. Looked up from germline, CDR1 is MGHDK and CDR2 is SYGVNS. Deletions cut 2 bases from V and 2 bases from J, with 10 bases between. CDR3 length: 14 amino acids.

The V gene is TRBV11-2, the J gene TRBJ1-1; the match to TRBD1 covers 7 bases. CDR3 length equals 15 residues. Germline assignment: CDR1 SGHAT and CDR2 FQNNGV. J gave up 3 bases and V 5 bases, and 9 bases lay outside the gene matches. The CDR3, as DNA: TGTGCCAGCAGCCTCAAACCTCAGGGGGACACTGAAGCTTTCTTT. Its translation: CASSLKPQGDTEAFF.

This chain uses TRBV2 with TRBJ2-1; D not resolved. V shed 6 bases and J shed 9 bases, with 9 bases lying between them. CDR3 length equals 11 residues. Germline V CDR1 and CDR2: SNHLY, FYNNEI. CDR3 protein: CASRESAEQFF. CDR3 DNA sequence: TGTGCCAGCAGGGAGTCGGCTGAGCAGTTCTTC.

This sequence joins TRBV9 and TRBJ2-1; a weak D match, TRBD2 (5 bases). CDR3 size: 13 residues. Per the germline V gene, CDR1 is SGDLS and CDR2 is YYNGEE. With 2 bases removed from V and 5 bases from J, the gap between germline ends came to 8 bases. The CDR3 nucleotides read TGTGCCAGCAGCGTCGGACTGAACAATGAGCAGTTCTTC. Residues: CASSVGLNNEQFF.

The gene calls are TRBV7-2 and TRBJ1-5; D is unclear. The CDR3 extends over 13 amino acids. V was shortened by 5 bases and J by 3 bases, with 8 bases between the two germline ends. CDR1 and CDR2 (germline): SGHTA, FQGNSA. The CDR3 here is CASSPGVNQPQHF. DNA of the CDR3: TGTGCCAGCAGCCCCGGTGTCAATCAGCCCCAGCATTTT.

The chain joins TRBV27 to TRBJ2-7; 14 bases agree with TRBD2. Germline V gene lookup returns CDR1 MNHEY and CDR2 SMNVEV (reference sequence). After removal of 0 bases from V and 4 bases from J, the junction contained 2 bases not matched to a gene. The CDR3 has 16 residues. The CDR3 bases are TGTGCCAGCAGTTTATCCGGACTAGCGGGAGGATACGAGCAGTACTTC. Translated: CASSLSGLAGGYEQYF.

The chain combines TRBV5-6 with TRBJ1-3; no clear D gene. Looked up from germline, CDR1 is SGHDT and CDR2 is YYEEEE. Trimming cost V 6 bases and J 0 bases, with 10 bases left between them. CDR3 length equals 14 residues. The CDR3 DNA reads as TGTGCCAGCACCCGAGGGAGCTCTGGAAACACCATATATTTT. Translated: CASTRGSSGNTIYF.

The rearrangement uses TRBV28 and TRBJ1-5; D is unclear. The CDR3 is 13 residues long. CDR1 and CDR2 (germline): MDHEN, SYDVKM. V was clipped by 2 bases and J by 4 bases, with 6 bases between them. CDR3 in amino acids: CASSLPGNQPQHF. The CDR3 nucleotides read TGTGCCAGCAGTTTACCAGGTAATCAGCCCCAGCATTTT.

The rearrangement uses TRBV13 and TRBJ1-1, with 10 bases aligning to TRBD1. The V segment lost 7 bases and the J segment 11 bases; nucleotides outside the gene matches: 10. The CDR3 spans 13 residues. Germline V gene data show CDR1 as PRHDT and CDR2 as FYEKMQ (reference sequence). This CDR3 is CASTLDRGRTAFF. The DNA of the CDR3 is TGTGCCAGCACCCTCGACAGGGGGCGCACGGCTTTCTTT. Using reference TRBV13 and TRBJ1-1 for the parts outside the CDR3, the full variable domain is AAGVIQSPRHLIKEKRETATLKCYPIPRHDTVYWYQQGPGQDPQFLISFYEKMQSDKGSIPDRFSAQQFSDYHSELNMSSLELGDSALYFCASTLDRGRTAFFGQGTRLTVV.

The CDR3 DNA reads as TGTGCCAGCAGTGTCCCCGGGACAGGCATCTTCTATGGCTACACCTTC. It specifies CASSVPGTGIFYGYTF. V is TRBV28 and J is TRBJ1-2; 8 nucleotides agree with TRBD1. The CDR3 totals 16 residues. Trimming took 5 bases from V and 4 from J; bases not matched to a gene: 12. The germline gives CDR1 MDHEN, CDR2 SYDVKM.

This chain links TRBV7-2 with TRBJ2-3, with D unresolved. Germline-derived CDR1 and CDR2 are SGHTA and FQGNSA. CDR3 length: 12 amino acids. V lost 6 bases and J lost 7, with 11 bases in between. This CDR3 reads CASSADWYTQYF. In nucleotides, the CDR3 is TGTGCCAGCAGTGCCGACTGGTATACGCAGTATTTT.

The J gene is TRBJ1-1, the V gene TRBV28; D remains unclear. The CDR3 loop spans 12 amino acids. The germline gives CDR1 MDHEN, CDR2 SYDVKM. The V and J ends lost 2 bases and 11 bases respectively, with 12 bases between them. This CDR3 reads CASSLQDSHAFF. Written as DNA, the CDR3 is TGTGCCAGCAGTTTACAGGACTCCCACGCTTTCTTT.

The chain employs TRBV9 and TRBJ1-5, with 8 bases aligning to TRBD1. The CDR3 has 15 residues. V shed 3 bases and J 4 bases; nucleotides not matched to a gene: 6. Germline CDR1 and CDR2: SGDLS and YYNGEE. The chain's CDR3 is CASSETGARNQPQHF. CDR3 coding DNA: TGTGCCAGCAGCGAGACAGGGGCCCGGAATCAGCCCCAGCATTTT.

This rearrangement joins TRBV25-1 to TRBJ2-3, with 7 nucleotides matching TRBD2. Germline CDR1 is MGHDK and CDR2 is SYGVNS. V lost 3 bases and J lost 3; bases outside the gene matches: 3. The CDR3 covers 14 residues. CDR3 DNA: TGTGCCAGCAGTGACGGGAGGCTTACAGATACGCAGTATTTT. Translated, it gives CASSDGRLTDTQYF.

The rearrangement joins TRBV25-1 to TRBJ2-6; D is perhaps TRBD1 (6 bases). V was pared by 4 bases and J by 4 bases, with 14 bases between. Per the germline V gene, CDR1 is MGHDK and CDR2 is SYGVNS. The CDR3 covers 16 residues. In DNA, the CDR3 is TGTGCCAGCAGTGCCCCTACAGGGTACGGGGCCAACGTCCTGACTTTC. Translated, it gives CASSAPTGYGANVLTF.

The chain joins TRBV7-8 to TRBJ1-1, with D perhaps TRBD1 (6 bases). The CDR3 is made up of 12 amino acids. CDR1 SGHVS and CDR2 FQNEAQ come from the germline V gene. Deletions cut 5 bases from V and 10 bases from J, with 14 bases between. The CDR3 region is CASSQTGRRAFF. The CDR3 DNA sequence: TGTGCCAGCAGCCAAACAGGGCGAAGAGCTTTCTTT. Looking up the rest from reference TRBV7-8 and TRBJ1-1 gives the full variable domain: GAGVSQSPRYKVAKRGQDVALRCDPISGHVSLFWYQQALGQGPEFLTYFQNEAQLDKSGLPSDRFFAERPEGSVSTLKIQRTQQEDSAVYLCASSQTGRRAFFGQGTRLTVV.

The CDR3 here is CASRPAGTSGAGELFF. In DNA form, the CDR3 reads TGCGCCAGCAGGCCCGCCGGGACTAGCGGGGCAGGGGAGCTGTTTTTT. V and J are TRBV5-1 and TRBJ2-2; 13 nucleotides align to TRBD2. Germline-derived CDR1 and CDR2 are SGHRS and YFSETQ. CDR3 length: 16 amino acids. Trimming at V came to 5 bases and at J to 8 bases, leaving 9 bases not matched to a gene.

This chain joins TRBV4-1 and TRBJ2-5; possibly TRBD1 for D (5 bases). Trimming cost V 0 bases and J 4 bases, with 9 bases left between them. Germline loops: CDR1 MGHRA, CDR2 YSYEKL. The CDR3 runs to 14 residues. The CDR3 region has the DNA TGCGCCAGCAGCCAAGATTATAGGGGAGAGACCCAGTACTTC. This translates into CASSQDYRGETQYF.

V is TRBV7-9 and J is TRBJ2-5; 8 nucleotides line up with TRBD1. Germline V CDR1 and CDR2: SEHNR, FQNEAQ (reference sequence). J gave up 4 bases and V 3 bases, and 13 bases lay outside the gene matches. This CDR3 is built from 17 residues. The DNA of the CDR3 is TGTGCCAGCAGCTTTTCGGGACAGGTGGAAGGGTCAGAGACCCAGTACTTC. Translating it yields CASSFSGQVEGSETQYF.

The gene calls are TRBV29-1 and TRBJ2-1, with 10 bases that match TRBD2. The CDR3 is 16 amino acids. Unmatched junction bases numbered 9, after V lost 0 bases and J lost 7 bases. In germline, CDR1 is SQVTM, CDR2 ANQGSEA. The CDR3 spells CSVEDPERGGLNEQFF. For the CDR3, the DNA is TGCAGCGTTGAAGATCCAGAGCGGGGGGGCCTTAATGAGCAGTTCTTC.

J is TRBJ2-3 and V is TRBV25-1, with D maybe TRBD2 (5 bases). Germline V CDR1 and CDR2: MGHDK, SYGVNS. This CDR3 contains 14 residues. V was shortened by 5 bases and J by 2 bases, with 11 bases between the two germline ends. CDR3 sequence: CASSIGLFTDTQYF. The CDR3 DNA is TGTGCCAGCAGTATCGGACTCTTCACAGATACGCAGTATTTT.

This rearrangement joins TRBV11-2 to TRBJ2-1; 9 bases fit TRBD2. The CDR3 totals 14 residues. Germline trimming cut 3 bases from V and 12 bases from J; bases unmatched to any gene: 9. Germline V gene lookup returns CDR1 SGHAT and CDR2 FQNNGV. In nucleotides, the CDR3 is TGTGCCAGCAGCTTGATAGGCGGGAGGGAAAGGCAGTTCTTC. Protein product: CASSLIGGRERQFF.

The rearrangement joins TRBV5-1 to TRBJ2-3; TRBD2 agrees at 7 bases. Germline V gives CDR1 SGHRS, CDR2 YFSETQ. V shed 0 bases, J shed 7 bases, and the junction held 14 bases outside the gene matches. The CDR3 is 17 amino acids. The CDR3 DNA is TGCGCCAGCAGCTTGGTAACTAGCGAGGGGACGGGGTATACGCAGTATTTT. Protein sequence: CASSLVTSEGTGYTQYF.

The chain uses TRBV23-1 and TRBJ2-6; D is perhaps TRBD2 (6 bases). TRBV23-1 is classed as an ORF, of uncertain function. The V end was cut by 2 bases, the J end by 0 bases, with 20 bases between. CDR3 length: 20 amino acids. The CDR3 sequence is CASSQVLRRWDCSGANVLTF. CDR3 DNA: TGCGCCAGCAGTCAAGTTCTCAGAAGGTGGGACTGCTCTGGGGCCAACGTCCTGACTTTC.

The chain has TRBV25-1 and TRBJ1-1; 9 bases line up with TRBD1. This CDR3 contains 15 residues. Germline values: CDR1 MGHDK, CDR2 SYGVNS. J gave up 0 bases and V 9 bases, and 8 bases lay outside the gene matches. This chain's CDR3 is CASTGTGPLNTEAFF. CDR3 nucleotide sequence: TGTGCCAGTACCGGGACAGGGCCTCTGAACACTGAAGCTTTCTTT.